A single sample gave rise to the 24 T cell receptor beta chains below, sequenced in a study of T cells after yellow fever vaccination (dated by TCRdb to the late 2010s). The treatment or condition label of this sample denotes: live attenuated yellow fever vaccine strain. Libraries were prepared through 5' RACE. TCRdb names Illumina HiSeq 2500 as the instrument used. Through fastp at Q25 and MiXCR, TCRdb rebuilt clones from the public reads, retaining in-frame beta chains. Under each unique CDR3 protein, matching rows form one entry showing the most common genes and DNA. The sample includes about 110,000 distinct CDR3 sequences, with 7% to 8.5% observed a single time. Together, the top ten hold roughly 23% of the sample. This sample comprised CD8+ T cells sorted from PBMCs, obtained 45 days after the yellow fever booster vaccination. The receptors were gathered from a man between 25 and 39 years old who received the YFV17D yellow fever vaccine.

This clonotype appeared many times. J is TRBJ2-3 and V is TRBV12-3 or TRBV12-4; 8 bases are shared with TRBD1. The J segment lost 4 bases and the V segment lost 3 bases, leaving 6 bases of the junction unmatched. The CDR3 is 15 residues long. The CDR3 DNA is TGTGCCAGCAGTTTGGAGGCAGGGGGCGCAGATACGCAGTATTTT. Its translation is CASSLEAGGADTQYF.

This clonotype was counted only a few times. This rearrangement joins TRBV7-9 to TRBJ2-1; 7 bases are a match to TRBD2. V gave up 5 bases and J gave up 0 bases; unmatched junction bases: 4. This CDR3 contains 15 residues. The germline gives CDR1 SEHNR, CDR2 FQNEAQ (reference sequence). CDR3 amino acids: CASSPTSPSYNEQFF. In DNA, the CDR3 is TGTGCCAGCAGCCCGACTAGCCCCTCCTACAATGAGCAGTTCTTC.

This clonotype was seen repeatedly, ten times or more. The gene calls are TRBV21-1 and TRBJ2-5; TRBD1 was called by the table and not checked on the DNA. TRBV21-1 is a documented pseudogene. The CDR3 consists of 16 residues. CDR3 nucleotide sequence: TGTGCCAGCAGCTCCCTTTCCCCAGAAAACCAAGAGACCCAGTACTTC. It codes for CASSSLSPENQETQYF.

There are many counts of this clonotype. This chain connects TRBV9 to TRBJ2-7; possibly TRBD1 for D (5 bases). This CDR3 is 14 amino acids long. V was cut by 0 bases and J by 5 bases, with 12 bases left in between. CDR1 and CDR2 (germline): SGDLS, YYNGEE. This CDR3 reads CASSVGQGVHEQYF. CDR3 bases: TGTGCCAGCAGCGTAGGGCAGGGTGTACACGAGCAGTACTTC.

The rearrangement uses TRBV25-1 and TRBJ2-2; 9 nucleotides match TRBD2. CDR1 MGHDK and CDR2 SYGVNS come from the germline V gene. The CDR3 consists of 17 residues. The V segment lost 3 bases and the J segment 6 bases; nucleotides outside the gene matches: 11. DNA of the CDR3: TGTGCCAGCAGTGACTCCGTGCTAGCGGGAAATGCCGGGGAGCTGTTTTTT. This codes for CASSDSVLAGNAGELFF.

This clonotype was detected many times. This chain uses TRBV6-1 with TRBJ2-7, with TRBD1 identical over 9 bases. V shed 8 bases, J shed 5 bases, and the junction held 22 bases outside the gene matches. Looked up from germline, CDR1 is MNHNS and CDR2 is SASEGT. The CDR3 contains 18 residues. CDR3 sequence: CASETGTGLNLSEDEQYF. In DNA form, the CDR3 reads TGTGCCAGCGAGACCGGGACAGGGTTAAATCTAAGTGAGGACGAGCAGTACTTC.

The table lists this clonotype with many counts. The chain uses TRBV20-1 and TRBJ2-1, with TRBD2 matching 10 bases. V trimming: 7 bases; J trimming: 4 bases; junction bases outside the gene matches: 19. The germline gives CDR1 DFQATT, CDR2 SNEGSKA (reference sequence). The CDR3 runs 18 residues. DNA of the CDR3: TGCAGTGTTATACCCCAGGGGGCGGCTAGCGGGGGATACAATGAGCAGTTCTTC. As protein: CSVIPQGAASGGYNEQFF.

This clonotype was recorded many times. This chain uses TRBV28 with TRBJ2-1; D possibly corresponds to TRBD2 (5 bases). V lost 8 bases and J lost 10, with 15 bases in between. This CDR3 is built from 12 residues. The germline gives CDR1 MDHEN, CDR2 SYDVKM. CDR3 region: CASRDMGGEQFF. In nucleotides, the CDR3 is TGTGCCAGCCGAGATATGGGCGGGGAGCAGTTCTTC.

The table lists this clonotype with many counts. One junction end disagrees with the germline gene, perhaps due to a read error. V gene TRBV7-2 combines with J gene TRBJ2-3, with TRBD2 matching 10 bases. The CDR3 runs 11 residues. Germline V lookup: CDR1 SGHTA, CDR2 FQGNSA. CDR3 DNA sequence: TGTGCCAGCAGCTCCGGGACTAGCGTTAGTTTT. Protein: CASSSGTSVSF.

This chain uses TRBV20-1 with TRBJ2-1, with D tentatively TRBD2 (6 bases). Germline V gene data show CDR1 as DFQATT and CDR2 as SNEGSKA (reference sequence). The CDR3 runs to 18 residues. V was trimmed by 3 bases and J by 7 bases, leaving 28 bases between them. In DNA form, the CDR3 reads TGCAGTGCTAGGCTCGAGGGAGGCTACCCCTCACAGAGGAATGAGCAGTTCTTC. Amino acids: CSARLEGGYPSQRNEQFF.

This clonotype was seen more than once but under ten times. The chain joins TRBV20-1 to TRBJ2-1, with D unresolved. CDR3 size: 13 residues. Germline CDR1 is DFQATT and CDR2 is SNEGSKA (reference sequence). V lost 1 base and J lost 4, with 8 bases in between. The CDR3 sequence is CSARVFRYNEQFF. CDR3 bases: TGCAGTGCTAGAGTGTTCCGATACAATGAGCAGTTCTTC.

In its sample, this clonotype was seen many times. The rearrangement joins TRBV4-3 to TRBJ1-3; D is perhaps TRBD1 (6 bases). The CDR3 covers 15 residues. Germline lookup yields CDR1 LGHNA and CDR2 YSLEER. V dropped 5 bases and J dropped 0 bases, with 11 bases sitting between them. The CDR3 sequence is CASSSYRDSGNTIYF. The DNA for the CDR3 is TGCGCCAGCAGCTCATACAGGGACTCTGGAAACACCATATATTTT.

A word on this clonotype: A much bigger clone sits one base away, suggesting this may be a read error. The J gene is TRBJ2-3, the V gene TRBV7-9; 9 nucleotides agree with TRBD2. Germline-derived CDR1 and CDR2 are SEHNR and FQNEAQ (reference sequence). The CDR3 consists of 16 residues. CDR3 region: CASSYLAGVSTDAQYF. The CDR3 nucleotides read TGTGCCAGCAGCTATTTAGCGGGAGTGAGCACAGATGCGCAGTATTTT.

This clonotype was counted many times. CDR3 loop: CATSGQQGRSSYEQYF. In DNA form, the CDR3 reads TGTGCCACCAGCGGCCAACAGGGAAGGAGTTCCTACGAGCAGTACTTC. This sequence joins TRBV15 and TRBJ2-7; perhaps TRBD1 as D (6 bases). The CDR3 has 16 amino acids. Germline V lookup: CDR1 LNHNV, CDR2 YYDKDF (reference sequence). V lost 5 bases, J lost 1 base, and 18 bases lay in between.

This clonotype was counted many times. V is TRBV15 and J is TRBJ2-2; 7 nucleotides line up with TRBD1. The V gene's germline CDR1 is LNHNV and CDR2 YYDKDF (reference sequence). V dropped 5 bases and J dropped 7; count of bases not matched to a gene: 4. CDR3 length equals 13 residues. For the CDR3, the DNA is TGTGCCACCAGCTTGTCAGGGGGCGGGGAGCTGTTTTTT. It specifies CATSLSGGGELFF.

This clonotype came up a few times. The rearrangement joins TRBV4-3 to TRBJ1-6; maybe TRBD1 (6 bases). V lost 0 bases and J lost 11, with 14 bases in between. This CDR3 contains 15 residues. Looked up from germline, CDR1 is LGHNA and CDR2 is YSLEER. The CDR3: CASSQDPLGGTPLHF. CDR3 nucleotides: TGCGCCAGCAGCCAAGATCCTTTAGGGGGGACACCCCTCCACTTT.

This clonotype appeared many times. V and J are TRBV20-1 and TRBJ2-7; the match to TRBD1 covers 7 bases. The germline V gene encodes CDR1 DFQATT and CDR2 SNEGSKA (reference sequence). This CDR3 is built from 16 residues. J lost 3 bases, V lost 6 bases, and 17 bases had no gene match. As DNA, the CDR3 is TGCAGTGCCCACCTCTCCGGAACAGGGGCTTACTACGAGCAGTACTTC. It codes for CSAHLSGTGAYYEQYF.

This clonotype was found a few times. The V and J genes are TRBV5-1 and TRBJ2-2, with 9 bases lining up with TRBD1. From germline, CDR1 is SGHRS and CDR2 YFSETQ. The length of the CDR3 is 14 residues. V was clipped by 7 bases and J by 4 bases; unmatched bases: 5. CDR3 nucleotide sequence: TGCGCCAGCTTCGGGACAGGGACCACCGGGGAGCTGTTTTTT. It translates to CASFGTGTTGELFF.

This clonotype has only a few counts. The chain is built from TRBV12-3 or TRBV12-4 and TRBJ2-6; D might be TRBD1 (6 bases). V dropped 2 bases and J dropped 1 base, with 15 bases sitting between them. CDR3 length: 18 residues. Here the CDR3 DNA reads TGTGCCAGCAGTTTATTGGGGACAAGTTTGTCTGGGGCCAACGTCCTGACTTTC. Translating it yields CASSLLGTSLSGANVLTF.

In this sample, this clonotype turned up many times. This rearrangement joins TRBV27 to TRBJ2-1; D might be TRBD1 (6 bases). Germline values: CDR1 MNHEY, CDR2 SMNVEV (reference sequence). The V end lost 3 bases, the J end lost 3 bases, and 9 bases lay between the germline ends. The CDR3 is made up of 14 amino acids. The CDR3 loop is CASSFRQDYNEQFF. DNA for the CDR3: TGTGCCAGCAGTTTTCGACAGGACTACAATGAGCAGTTCTTC.

This clonotype showed up many times. The genes are TRBV12-3 or TRBV12-4 and TRBJ1-1; D may be TRBD1 (6 bases). The CDR3 sequence is 13 residues long. V lost 7 bases, J lost 0 bases, and 9 bases lay in between. CDR3 sequence reads: CASNTGLNTEAFF. The CDR3 DNA reads TGTGCCAGCAATACAGGGTTGAACACTGAAGCTTTCTTT.

This clonotype was detected ten times or more. The junction and the germline gene differ at one end; a read error may be behind it. The chain has TRBV27 and TRBJ2-7; maybe TRBD2 (5 bases). The CDR3 totals 12 residues. The germline CDR1 and CDR2 sequences are MNHEY and SMNVEV (reference sequence). This CDR3 reads CASSGVAYEQYF. In DNA form, the CDR3 reads TGTGCTAGCAGTGGGGTAGCGTACGAGCAGTACTTC.

The V call is TRBV28, the J call TRBJ2-7; 7 nucleotides line up with TRBD1. CDR1 MDHEN and CDR2 SYDVKM come from the germline V gene. This CDR3 contains 14 residues. The trim removed 5 bases at V and 5 bases at J, leaving 9 bases unmatched. DNA for the CDR3: TGTGCCAGCAGTGGCATAAGACAGGGTGACGAGCAGTACTTC. It encodes CASSGIRQGDEQYF.

This clonotype appeared a few times. The gene calls are TRBV21-1 and TRBJ2-7; the table's D gene call, TRBD1, was not cross checked with the DNA. TRBV21-1 is given as a pseudogene. The CDR3 extends over 12 amino acids. CDR3 residues: CASREGFYEQYF. In DNA form, the CDR3 reads TGTGCCTCCAGGGAAGGGTTTTACGAGCAGTACTTC.